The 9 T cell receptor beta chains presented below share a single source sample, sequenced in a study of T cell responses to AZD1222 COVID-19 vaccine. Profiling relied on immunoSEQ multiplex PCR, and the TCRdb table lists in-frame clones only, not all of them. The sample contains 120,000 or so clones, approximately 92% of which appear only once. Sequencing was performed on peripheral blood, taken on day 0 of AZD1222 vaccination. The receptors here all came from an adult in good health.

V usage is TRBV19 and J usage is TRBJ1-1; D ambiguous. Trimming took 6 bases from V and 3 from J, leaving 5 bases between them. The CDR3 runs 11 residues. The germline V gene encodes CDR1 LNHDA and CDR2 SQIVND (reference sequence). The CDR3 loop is CASRWYTEAFF. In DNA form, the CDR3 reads TGTGCCAGTAGATGGTACACTGAAGCTTTCTTT.

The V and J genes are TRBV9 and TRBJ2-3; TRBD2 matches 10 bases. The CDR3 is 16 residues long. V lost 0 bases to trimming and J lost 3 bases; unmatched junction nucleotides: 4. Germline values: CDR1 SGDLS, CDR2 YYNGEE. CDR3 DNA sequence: TGTGCCAGCAGCGTAGAAGGACTAGCGGATACAGATACGCAGTATTTT. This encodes CASSVEGLADTDTQYF.

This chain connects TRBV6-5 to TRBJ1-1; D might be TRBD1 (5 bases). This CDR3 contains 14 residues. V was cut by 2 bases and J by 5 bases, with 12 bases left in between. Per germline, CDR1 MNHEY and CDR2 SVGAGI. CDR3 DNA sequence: TGTGCCAGCAGTTACGTGGGGGGGGGTACTGAAGCTTTCTTT. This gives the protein CASSYVGGGTEAFF.

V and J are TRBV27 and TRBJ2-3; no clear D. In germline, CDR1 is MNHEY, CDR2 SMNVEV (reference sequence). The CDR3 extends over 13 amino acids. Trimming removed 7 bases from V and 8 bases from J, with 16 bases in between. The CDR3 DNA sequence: TGTGCCAGCACCATAAATCCACAGACTACGCAGTATTTT. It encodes CASTINPQTTQYF.

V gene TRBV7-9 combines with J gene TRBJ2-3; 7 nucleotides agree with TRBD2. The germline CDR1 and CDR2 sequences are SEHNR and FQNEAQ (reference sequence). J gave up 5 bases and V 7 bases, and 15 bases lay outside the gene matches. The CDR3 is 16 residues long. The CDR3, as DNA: TGTGCCAGCACCTCCCAGCCTGCGGGAGCGGGAGATACGCAGTATTTT. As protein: CASTSQPAGAGDTQYF. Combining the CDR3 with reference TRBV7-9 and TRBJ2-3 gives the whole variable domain DTGVSQNPRHKITKRGQNVTFRCDPISEHNRLYWYRQTLGQGPEFLTYFQNEAQLEKSRLLSDRFSAERPKGSFSTLEIQRTEQGDSAMYLCASTSQPAGAGDTQYFGPGTRLTVL.

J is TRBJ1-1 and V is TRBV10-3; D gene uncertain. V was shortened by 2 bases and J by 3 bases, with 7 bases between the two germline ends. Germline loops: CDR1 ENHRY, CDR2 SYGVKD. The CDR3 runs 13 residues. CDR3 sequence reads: CAISEGQHTEAFF. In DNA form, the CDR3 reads TGTGCCATCAGTGAGGGGCAGCACACTGAAGCTTTCTTT.

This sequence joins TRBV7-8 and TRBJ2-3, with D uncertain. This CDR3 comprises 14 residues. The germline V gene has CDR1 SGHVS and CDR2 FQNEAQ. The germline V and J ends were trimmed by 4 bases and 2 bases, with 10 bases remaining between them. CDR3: CASSWDEITDTQYF. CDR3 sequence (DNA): TGTGCCAGCAGCTGGGATGAGATCACAGATACGCAGTATTTT.

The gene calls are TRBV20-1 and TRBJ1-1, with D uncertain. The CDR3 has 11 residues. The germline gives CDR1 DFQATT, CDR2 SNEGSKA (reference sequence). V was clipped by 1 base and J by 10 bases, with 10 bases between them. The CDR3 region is CSARVYGLAFF. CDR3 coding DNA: TGCAGTGCTAGAGTATACGGGCTAGCTTTCTTT.

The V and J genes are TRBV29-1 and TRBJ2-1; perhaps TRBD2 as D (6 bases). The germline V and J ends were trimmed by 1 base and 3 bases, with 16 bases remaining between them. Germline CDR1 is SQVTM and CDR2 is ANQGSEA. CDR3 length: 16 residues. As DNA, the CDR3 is TGCAGCGTTGAAGGGCGGGAAGGCCCGCACTACAATGAGCAGTTCTTC. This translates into CSVEGREGPHYNEQFF.